This TCR beta chain is from a study of human T cells and chemical hapten exposure. As for the study in general: The patch tests put 0.01% DPC on the skin of the upper back and were read 6 days later.

TCRdb ran MiXCR on the RACE reads and lists one entry per CDR3 protein. The repertoire has 200,000 to 300,000 distinct CDR3 sequences, more than 6.5% of them found once; the top ten carry roughly 2.5%. Time point meaning: pre-sensitization, week 0. Documented treatment: therapeutic diphenylcyclopropenone sensitization with weekly scalp DPC. Non-pregnant alopecia patients aged 18 to 70, suitable for DPC therapy. The CDR3 has 14 residues. The V gene's germline CDR1 is SGHRS and CDR2 YFSETQ. Trimming cost V 4 bases and J 7 bases, with 14 bases left between them. The material sequenced was whole blood, taken in connection with sensitization to the hapten diphenylcyclopropenone (DPC). This chain uses TRBV5-1 with TRBJ1-4; a possible D gene is TRBD1 (6 bases). The receptor was isolated from a woman aged 40 to 55 with alopecia areata. Some clones in this sample may be carry-over from other donors' samples. The chain's CDR3 is CASSTDSQFEKLFF. The CDR3 coding sequence is TGCGCCAGCAGCACGGACAGCCAGTTTGAAAAACTGTTTTTT.